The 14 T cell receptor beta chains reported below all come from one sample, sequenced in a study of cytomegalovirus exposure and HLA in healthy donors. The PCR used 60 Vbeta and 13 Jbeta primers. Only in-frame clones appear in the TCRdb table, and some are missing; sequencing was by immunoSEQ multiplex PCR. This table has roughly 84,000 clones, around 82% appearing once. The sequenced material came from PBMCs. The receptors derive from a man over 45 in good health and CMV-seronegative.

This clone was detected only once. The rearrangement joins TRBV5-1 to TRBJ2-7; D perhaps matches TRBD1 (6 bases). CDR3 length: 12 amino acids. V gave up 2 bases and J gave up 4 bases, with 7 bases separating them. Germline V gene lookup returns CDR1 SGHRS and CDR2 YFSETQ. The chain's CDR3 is CASSLTGYEQYF. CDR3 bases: TGCGCCAGCAGCTTAACAGGGTACGAGCAGTACTTC.

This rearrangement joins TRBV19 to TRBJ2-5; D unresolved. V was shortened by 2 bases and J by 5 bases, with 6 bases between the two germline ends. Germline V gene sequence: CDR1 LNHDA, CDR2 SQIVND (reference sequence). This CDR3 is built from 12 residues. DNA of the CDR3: TGTGCCAGTAGTATACGTTCGGAGACCCAGTACTTC. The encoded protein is CASSIRSETQYF.

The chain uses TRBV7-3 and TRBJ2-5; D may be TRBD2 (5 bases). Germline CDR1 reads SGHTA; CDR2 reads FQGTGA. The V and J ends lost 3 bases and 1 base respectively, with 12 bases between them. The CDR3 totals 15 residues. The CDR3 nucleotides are TGTGCCAGCAGCTTGGGTGCGGGCCGCCAAGAGACCCAGTACTTC. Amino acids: CASSLGAGRQETQYF.

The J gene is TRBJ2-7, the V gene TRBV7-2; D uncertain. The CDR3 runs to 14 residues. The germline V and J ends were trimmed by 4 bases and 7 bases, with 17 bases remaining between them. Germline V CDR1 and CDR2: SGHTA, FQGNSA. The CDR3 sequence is CASSSRKVGWEQYF. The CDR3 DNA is TGTGCCAGCAGCTCCCGGAAGGTGGGCTGGGAGCAGTACTTC.

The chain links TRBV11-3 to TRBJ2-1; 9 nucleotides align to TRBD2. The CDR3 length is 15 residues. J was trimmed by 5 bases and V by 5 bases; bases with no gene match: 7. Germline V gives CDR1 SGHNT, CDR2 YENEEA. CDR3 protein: CASSPTGTSHNEQFF. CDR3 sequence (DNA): TGTGCCAGCAGCCCAACCGGGACTAGCCACAATGAGCAGTTCTTC.

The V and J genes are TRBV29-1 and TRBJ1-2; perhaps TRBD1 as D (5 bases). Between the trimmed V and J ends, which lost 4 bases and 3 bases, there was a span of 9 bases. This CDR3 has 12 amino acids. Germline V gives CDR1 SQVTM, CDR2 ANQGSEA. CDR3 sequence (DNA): TGCAGCGTTGCGACAGACTACTATGGCTACACCTTC. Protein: CSVATDYYGYTF.

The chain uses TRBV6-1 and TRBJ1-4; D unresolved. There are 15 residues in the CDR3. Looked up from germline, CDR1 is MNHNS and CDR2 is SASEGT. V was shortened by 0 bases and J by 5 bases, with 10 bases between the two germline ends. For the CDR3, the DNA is TGTGCCAGCAGTGAAGCCCAATTGGGCAATGAAAAACTGTTTTTT. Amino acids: CASSEAQLGNEKLFF.

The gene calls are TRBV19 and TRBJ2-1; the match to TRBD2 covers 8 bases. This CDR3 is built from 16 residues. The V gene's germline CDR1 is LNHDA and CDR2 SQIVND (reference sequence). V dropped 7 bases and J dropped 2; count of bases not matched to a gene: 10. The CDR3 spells CASTRLGGGTYNEQFF. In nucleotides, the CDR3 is TGTGCCAGTACCCGACTGGGCGGGGGGACCTACAATGAGCAGTTCTTC.

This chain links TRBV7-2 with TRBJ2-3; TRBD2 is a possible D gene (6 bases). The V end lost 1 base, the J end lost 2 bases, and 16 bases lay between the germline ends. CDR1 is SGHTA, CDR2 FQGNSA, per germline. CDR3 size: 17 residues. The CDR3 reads CASSLGGAGSPTDTQYF. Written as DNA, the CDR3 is TGTGCCAGCAGCTTAGGAGGGGCGGGGAGCCCCACAGATACGCAGTATTTT.

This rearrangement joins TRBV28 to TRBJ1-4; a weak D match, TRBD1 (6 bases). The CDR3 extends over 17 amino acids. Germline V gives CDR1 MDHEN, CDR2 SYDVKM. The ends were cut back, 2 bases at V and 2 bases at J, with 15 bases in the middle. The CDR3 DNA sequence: TGTGCCAGCAGTTTAGGGCAGGGAGGGGGTACTAATGAAAAACTGTTTTTT. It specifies CASSLGQGGGTNEKLFF.

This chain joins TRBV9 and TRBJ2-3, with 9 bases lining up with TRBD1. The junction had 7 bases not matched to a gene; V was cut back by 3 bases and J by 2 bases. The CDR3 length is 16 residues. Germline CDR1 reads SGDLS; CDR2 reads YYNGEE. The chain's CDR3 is CASSATGQGNTDTQYF. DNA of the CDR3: TGTGCCAGCAGCGCGACGGGACAGGGAAACACAGATACGCAGTATTTT.

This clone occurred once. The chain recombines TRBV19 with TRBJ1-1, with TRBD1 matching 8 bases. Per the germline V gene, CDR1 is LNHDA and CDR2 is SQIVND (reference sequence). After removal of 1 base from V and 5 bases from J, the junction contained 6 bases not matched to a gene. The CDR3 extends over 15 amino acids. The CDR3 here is CASSIGQGAGTEAFF. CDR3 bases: TGTGCCAGTAGTATAGGGCAGGGGGCTGGAACTGAAGCTTTCTTT.

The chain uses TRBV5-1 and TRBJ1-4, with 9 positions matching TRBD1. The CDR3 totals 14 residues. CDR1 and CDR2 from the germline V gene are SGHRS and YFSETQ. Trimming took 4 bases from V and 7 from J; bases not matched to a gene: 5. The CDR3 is CASSDGTGPEKLFF. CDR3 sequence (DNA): TGCGCCAGCAGCGACGGGACAGGGCCTGAAAAACTGTTTTTT.

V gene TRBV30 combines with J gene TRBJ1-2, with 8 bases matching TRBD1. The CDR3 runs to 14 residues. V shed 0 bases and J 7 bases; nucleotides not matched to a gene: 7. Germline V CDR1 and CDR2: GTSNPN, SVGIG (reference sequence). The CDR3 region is CAWSVMWQGAGYTF. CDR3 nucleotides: TGTGCCTGGAGTGTCATGTGGCAGGGGGCTGGCTACACCTTC.